The 8 T cell receptor beta chains given below trace back to one sample, sequenced in a study of T cells expressing NK-cell markers. From its re-call of the 5' RACE reads, TCRdb lists each CDR3 protein once, without DNA. Across hundreds of thousands of distinct CDR3 sequences, the top ten clones capture roughly 7.2% of the sample. Sequencing was carried out using blood T cells: a sorted CD56 or NKG2C T cell subset, CD4+ or CD8+ T cells, or bulk PBMC T cells (not recorded which). The receptor source for this set is a woman aged 18-69 years in good health.

The chain recombines TRBV12-3 or TRBV12-4 with TRBJ2-4. The CDR3 runs 15 residues. The CDR3 here is CASSDSRIAKNIQYF.

The chain joins TRBV5-1 to TRBJ2-2; there is no DNA to check the TCRdb D call of TRBD1. Germline V CDR1 and CDR2: SGHRS, YFSETQ. This CDR3 has 16 residues. CDR3 in amino acids: CASSYHRTVNTGELFF.

This chain links TRBV20-1 with TRBJ1-5. This CDR3 spans 15 amino acids. Germline lookup yields CDR1 DFQATT and CDR2 SNEGSKA (reference sequence). CDR3 amino acids: CSARVPGPSNQPQHF.

The chain employs TRBV7-3 and TRBJ2-2; the D call of TRBD1 rests on TCRdb alone, since no DNA is present to check it. Per germline, CDR1 SGHTA and CDR2 FQGTGA. This CDR3 comprises 16 residues. CDR3 sequence reads: CASSLVAGSNTGELFF.

The chain recombines TRBV29-1 with TRBJ2-6. The germline V gene has CDR1 SQVTM and CDR2 ANQGSEA. The CDR3 sequence is 13 residues long. The CDR3 loop is CSVVLAGANVLTF.

The gene calls are TRBV7-9 and TRBJ1-1. Germline CDR1 SEHNR, CDR2 FQNEAQ (reference sequence). This CDR3 is built from 15 residues. CDR3 residues: CASTTGGTMNTEAFF.

The V call is TRBV7-2, the J call TRBJ2-2. CDR3 size: 15 residues. The germline V gene encodes CDR1 SGHTA and CDR2 FQGNSA. CDR3 in amino acids: CASSLRGPGAGELFF.

V gene TRBV14 combines with J gene TRBJ2-5. Germline lookup yields CDR1 SGHDN and CDR2 FVKESK. The CDR3 extends over 15 amino acids. The CDR3 spells CASSQVGGPRETQYF.